The present T cell receptor beta chain was sequenced within a study of shared T cell receptors in the human thymus. Sequencing used immunoSEQ multiplex PCR; TCRdb keeps in-frame clones, though not all of them. The table lists roughly 560,000 clones, approximately 78% of them singletons. Trimming took 1 base from V and 1 from J, leaving 10 bases between them. The CDR3 consists of 15 residues. The germline CDR1 and CDR2 sequences are LNHNV and YYDKDF (reference sequence). These data were also reused for a study on human thymus T cells. That paper adds: Healthy Finnish infants undergoing corrective surgery for congenital heart defects were used as donors. In corrective heart surgery, resections were taken, and these provided the thymus tissue.

The sample comprised thymocytes. The chain joins TRBV15 to TRBJ1-1, with D unresolved. The sequence derives from a boy younger than two with a congenital heart defect. Written as DNA, the CDR3 is TGTGCCACCAGCAGAGTTGGACGGGGGAACACTGAAGCTTTCTTT. Amino acids: CATSRVGRGNTEAFF.